These 18 T cell receptor beta chains were all obtained from the same sample, sequenced in a study of cytomegalovirus exposure and HLA in healthy donors. Primers for the PCR totalled 60 Vbeta and 13 Jbeta. Generated by immunoSEQ multiplex PCR, the TCRdb table keeps only in-frame clones and is missing some. The table has over 120,000 clones, more than 70% seen once. The sample taken for sequencing was PBMCs. These receptors were obtained from a man aged 50-59 years in good health and CMV-seronegative.

This chain joins TRBV9 and TRBJ1-2, with TRBD1 matching over 7 bases. The CDR3 consists of 15 residues. V dropped 4 bases and J dropped 3; count of bases not matched to a gene: 9. CDR1 is SGDLS and CDR2 is YYNGEE in the germline V gene. The CDR3 region is CASSPTPGTDYGYTF. The DNA of the CDR3 is TGTGCCAGCAGCCCCACCCCCGGGACAGACTATGGCTACACCTTC. The complete variable domain, with remaining parts taken from reference TRBV9 and TRBJ1-2, reads DSGVTQTPKHLITATGQRVTLRCSPRSGDLSVYWYQQSLDQGLQFLIQYYNGEERAKGNILERFSAQQFPDLHSELNLSSLELGDSALYFCASSPTPGTDYGYTFGSGTRLTVV.

V and J are TRBV10-2 and TRBJ1-1, with 12 nucleotides matching TRBD1. After removal of 3 bases from V and 5 bases from J, the junction contained 7 bases not matched to a gene. This CDR3 has 16 amino acids. The germline CDR1 and CDR2 sequences are WSHSY and SAAADI. Here the CDR3 DNA reads TGCGCCAGCAGTGATCCGGGACAGGGGGCCGGTACTGAAGCTTTCTTT. Amino acids: CASSDPGQGAGTEAFF.

This rearrangement joins TRBV7-2 to TRBJ2-1, with D possibly TRBD1 on 6 matching bases. The germline V gene encodes CDR1 SGHTA and CDR2 FQGNSA. There are 13 residues in the CDR3. V lost 6 bases to trimming and J lost 9 bases, with 15 bases between them. The CDR3 reads CASSSGTFGEQFF. Written as DNA, the CDR3 is TGTGCCAGCAGTTCCGGGACATTCGGTGAGCAGTTCTTC.

Only one count was recorded for this clone. CDR3 region: CASGLIPLSAGTGSFLNTEAFF. The CDR3 DNA reads TGTGCTAGTGGTTTGATACCTCTATCAGCCGGGACAGGGTCTTTCTTGAACACTGAAGCTTTCTTT. This rearrangement joins TRBV12-5 to TRBJ1-1; 9 nucleotides agree with TRBD1. Germline V gene sequence: CDR1 LGHNT, CDR2 FRNRAP. V was pared by 2 bases and J by 0 bases, with 22 bases of the junction left unmatched. The CDR3 extends over 22 amino acids.

The chain links TRBV14 to TRBJ1-2; 7 bases line up with TRBD1. CDR3 size: 15 residues. V was clipped by 4 bases and J by 8 bases; unmatched bases: 13. Germline V lookup: CDR1 SGHDN, CDR2 FVKESK. This CDR3 reads CASSLKIGTENGYTF. CDR3 coding DNA: TGTGCCAGCAGCCTAAAGATCGGGACAGAGAACGGCTACACCTTC.

The chain has TRBV5-1 and TRBJ1-5; unclear D gene. The CDR3 is made up of 14 amino acids. Trimming pared 0 bases from V and 0 bases from J, leaving 4 bases between. Germline CDR1 reads SGHRS; CDR2 reads YFSETQ. CDR3 DNA: TGCGCCAGCAGCTTGGACTCTAGCAATCAGCCCCAGCATTTT. It yields the protein CASSLDSSNQPQHF.

This chain connects TRBV27 to TRBJ1-5; possible D gene TRBD1, 5 bases. CDR1 is MNHEY, CDR2 SMNVEV, per germline (reference sequence). V was cut by 6 bases and J by 6 bases, with 9 bases left in between. The CDR3 runs 12 residues. This chain's CDR3 is CASSQGGQPQHF. The DNA for the CDR3 is TGTGCCAGCAGCCAGGGTGGTCAGCCCCAGCATTTT.

The rearrangement uses TRBV5-1 and TRBJ2-1; no clear D gene. CDR3 length equals 14 residues. CDR1 is SGHRS and CDR2 is YFSETQ in the germline V gene. V was trimmed by 0 bases and J by 4 bases, leaving 8 bases between them. CDR3 amino acids: CASSLGLGYNEQFF. The CDR3 DNA sequence: TGCGCCAGCAGCTTGGGACTGGGTTACAATGAGCAGTTCTTC.

The V and J genes are TRBV4-1 and TRBJ2-1, with D perhaps matching TRBD2 (6 bases). V was shortened by 0 bases and J by 8 bases, with 20 bases between the two germline ends. The germline V gene encodes CDR1 MGHRA and CDR2 YSYEKL. The CDR3 is 17 amino acids. The CDR3 loop reads CASSQDPGSQRGHEQFF. For the CDR3, the DNA is TGCGCCAGCAGCCAAGATCCCGGGAGCCAAAGAGGTCATGAGCAGTTCTTC.

CDR3 in DNA: TGCGCCAGCAGTTCTGACGGGGACTATGGCTACACCTTC. Translated, it gives CASSSDGDYGYTF. The J gene is TRBJ1-2, the V gene TRBV5-1; D uncertain. V shed 5 bases and J shed 3 bases, with 11 bases lying between them. CDR1 and CDR2 from the germline V gene are SGHRS and YFSETQ. The CDR3 sequence is 13 residues long.

The V gene is TRBV4-1, the J gene TRBJ2-4; perhaps TRBD2 as D (6 bases). There are 20 residues in the CDR3. V shed 2 bases and J shed 0 bases, with 23 bases lying between them. Germline-derived CDR1 and CDR2 are MGHRA and YSYEKL. The CDR3 region has the DNA TGCGCCAGCAGCCAAAACAGTATACGGGACTTTAGCATAGCCAAAAACATTCAGTACTTC. Translation: CASSQNSIRDFSIAKNIQYF.

This chain joins TRBV7-3 and TRBJ1-3, with 7 nucleotides matching TRBD1. V gave up 5 bases and J gave up 0 bases; unmatched junction bases: 7. Germline V gives CDR1 SGHTA, CDR2 FQGTGA. The CDR3 runs to 16 residues. The CDR3 sequence is CASSPGTDLSGNTIYF. CDR3 sequence (DNA): TGTGCCAGCAGCCCCGGGACAGACCTCTCTGGAAACACCATATATTTT.

This rearrangement joins TRBV29-1 to TRBJ1-1; D is ambiguous. CDR1 and CDR2 from the germline V gene are SQVTM and ANQGSEA. V was pared by 4 bases and J by 7 bases, with 10 bases between. The CDR3 covers 11 residues. This CDR3 reads CSVGGFIEAFF. The CDR3 bases are TGCAGCGTTGGCGGGTTTATTGAAGCTTTCTTT.

Only one count was recorded for this clone. The genes are TRBV5-1 and TRBJ2-7; D remains ambiguous. Trimming shortened V by 2 bases and J by 3 bases, and 9 bases separated the two germline ends. Germline CDR1 is SGHRS and CDR2 is YFSETQ. This CDR3 has 13 residues. The chain's CDR3 is CASSFSTGYEQYF. The CDR3 DNA reads TGCGCCAGCAGCTTCTCCACTGGCTACGAGCAGTACTTC.

A word on this clone: The junction and the germline gene differ at one end; a read error may be behind it. V gene TRBV6-1 combines with J gene TRBJ2-2; D tentatively reads TRBD1 or TRBD2 (6 bases each). The germline CDR1 and CDR2 sequences are MNHNS and SASEGT. The CDR3 is 15 residues long. CDR3 sequence (DNA): TGTGCCAGCAGCGAAGGGGGGCCCGACACCGGGGAGCTGTTTTTT. Translation: CASSEGGPDTGELFF.

The rearrangement joins TRBV28 to TRBJ2-7; 7 nucleotides match TRBD1. The CDR3 spans 14 residues. Per germline, CDR1 MDHEN and CDR2 SYDVKM. The ends lost 5 bases at V and 5 bases at J; junction bases unmatched: 9. The CDR3 DNA is TGTGCCAGCAGTATGACCCTTACAGGGGACGAGCAGTACTTC. Residues: CASSMTLTGDEQYF.

The genes are TRBV28 and TRBJ2-7; D is ambiguous. CDR1 and CDR2 (germline): MDHEN, SYDVKM. The CDR3 is made up of 11 amino acids. Trimming removed 3 bases at V and 5 bases at J, with 5 bases between. The CDR3 DNA follows: TGTGCCAGCAGTTTTATCCACGAGCAGTACTTC. It translates to CASSFIHEQYF. The variable domain in full, completed from reference TRBV28 and TRBJ2-7, reads DVKVTQSSRYLVKRTGEKVFLECVQDMDHENMFWYRQDPGLGLRLIYFSYDVKMKEKGDIPEGYSVSREKKERFSLILESASTNQTSMYLCASSFIHEQYFGPGTRLTVT.

The rearrangement joins TRBV18 to TRBJ2-3; 7 nucleotides line up with TRBD1. The length of the CDR3 is 13 residues. Germline CDR1 reads KGHSH; CDR2 reads LQKENI. Germline trimming cut 5 bases from V and 6 bases from J; bases unmatched to any gene: 5. Written as DNA, the CDR3 is TGTGCCAGCTCAATGGGACAGCCTGATACGCAGTATTTT. Translated: CASSMGQPDTQYF.